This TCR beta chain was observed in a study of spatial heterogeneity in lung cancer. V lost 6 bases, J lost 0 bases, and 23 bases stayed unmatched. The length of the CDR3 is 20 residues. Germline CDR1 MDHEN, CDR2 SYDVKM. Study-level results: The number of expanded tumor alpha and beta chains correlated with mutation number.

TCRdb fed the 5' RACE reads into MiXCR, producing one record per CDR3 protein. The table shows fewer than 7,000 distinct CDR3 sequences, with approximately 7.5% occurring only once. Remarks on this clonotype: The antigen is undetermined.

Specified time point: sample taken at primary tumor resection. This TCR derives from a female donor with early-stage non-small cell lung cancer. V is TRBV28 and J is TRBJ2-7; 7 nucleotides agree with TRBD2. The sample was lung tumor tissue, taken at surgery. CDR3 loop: CASSRGGSGTSRLSSYEQYF. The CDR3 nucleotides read TGTGCCAGCAGCCGGGGAGGGAGCGGTACCTCACGCTTAAGCTCCTACGAGCAGTACTTC.